The present entry profiles one T cell receptor beta chain with its context. The antigen remains unidentified. These data are taken from a study of post-analysis software for immune sequencing data. Study as a whole: Patients with relapsing-remitting, secondary progressive and progressive-relapsing multiple sclerosis courses were all represented.

Notes on the study in general: Among multiple sclerosis patients, normalized Chao1 diversity was significantly below that of controls. Strong same-batch co-clustering of samples appeared with F measure clustering.

The library was made from cDNA and included unique molecular identifiers. Yield was 450,000 to 650,000 cDNA molecules from approximately 0.91 to 9.4 million T cells. Using its own MiXCR run on the PCR reads, TCRdb lists one record per CDR3 protein. The sample has some 890,000 distinct CDR3 sequences; roughly half are singletons. The sequenced sample was blood. The clonotype was recovered from a girl between 10 and 17 years old with multiple sclerosis.

For the CDR3, the DNA is TGCGCCAGCAGCTCCCGGGGACTCCCCAGGCACGAGCAGTACTTC. Protein sequence: CASSSRGLPRHEQYF. The chain couples TRBV5-1 to TRBJ2-7; weak D call: TRBD2 (6 bases). Trimming pared 3 bases from V and 5 bases from J, leaving 18 bases between. CDR1 SGHRS and CDR2 YFSETQ come from the germline V gene. CDR3 length equals 15 residues.